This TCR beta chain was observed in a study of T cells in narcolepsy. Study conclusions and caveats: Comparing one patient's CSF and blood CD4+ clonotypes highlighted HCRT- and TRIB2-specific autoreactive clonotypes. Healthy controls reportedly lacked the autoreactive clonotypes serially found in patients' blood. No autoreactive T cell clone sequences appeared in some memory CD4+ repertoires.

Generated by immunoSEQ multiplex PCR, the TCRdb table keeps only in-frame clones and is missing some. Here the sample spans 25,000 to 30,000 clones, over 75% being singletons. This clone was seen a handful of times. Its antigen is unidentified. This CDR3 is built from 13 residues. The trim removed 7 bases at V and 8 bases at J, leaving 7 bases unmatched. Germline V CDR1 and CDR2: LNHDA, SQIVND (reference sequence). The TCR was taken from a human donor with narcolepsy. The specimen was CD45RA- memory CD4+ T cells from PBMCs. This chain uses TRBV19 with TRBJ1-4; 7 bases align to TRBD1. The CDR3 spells CASIAQGEEKLFF. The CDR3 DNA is TGTGCCAGTATAGCCCAGGGGGAGGAAAAACTGTTTTTT.